A selection of T cell receptor beta chains follows, all from one sample in a study of cytomegalovirus exposure and HLA in healthy donors. Produced via immunoSEQ multiplex PCR; TCRdb's table is partial and in-frame only. Here the sample table reports roughly 34,000 clones. Specimen: PBMCs. The receptors derive from a woman in her thirties or forties in good health and CMV-seropositive. The CDR3 runs from the conserved cysteine through the conserved F or W. The D gene is left open where the match is weak.

TRBD2 | TRBJ2-7 | TRBV10-3 | TGTGCCATCACCAGGATTAAGTTGGAACTAGCGGGACCCGAGCAGTACTTC | CAITRIKLELAGPEQYF
- | TRBJ2-7 | TRBV14 | TGTGCCAGCAGCCATCAAACGAGGGCTATCTACGAGCAGTACTTC | CASSHQTRAIYEQYF
TRBD1 | TRBJ1-2 | TRBV6-5 | TGTGCCAGCAGACCGACAGGGTGGAGCTATGGCTACACCTTC | CASRPTGWSYGYTF
TRBD1 | TRBJ1-1 | TRBV4-3 | TGCGCCAGCAATAACCGGGACAGGGACACTGAAGCTTTCTTT | CASNNRDRDTEAFF
TRBD1 | TRBJ2-7 | TRBV6-1 | TGTGCCAGCAGTGGGAGGGACAGGTTGGAGCAGTACTTC | CASSGRDRLEQYF
- | TRBJ2-6 | TRBV15 | TGTGCCACCAGCAGAGACAAATCTGGGGCCAACGTCCTGACTTTC | CATSRDKSGANVLTF
- | TRBJ2-1 | TRBV19 | TGTGCCAGTAGTCAACCAGGGCCCTACAATGAGCAGTTCTTC | CASSQPGPYNEQFF
TRBD1 | TRBJ1-1 | TRBV7-2 | TGTGCCAGCAGCGCCCAAGGGGGCAGGTTGACTGAAGCTTTCTTT | CASSAQGGRLTEAFF
- | TRBJ2-3 | TRBV7-9 | TGTGCCAGCAGCTTATCCGCAGATACGCAGTATTTT | CASSLSADTQYF
- | TRBJ1-1 | TRBV21-1 | TGTGCCAGCAGGGACAGGCAGAACACTGAAGCTTTCTTT | CASRDRQNTEAFF
- | TRBJ1-1 | TRBV18 | TGTGCCAGCTCACGAAACAGGGACATGAACACTGAAGCTTTCTTT | CASSRNRDMNTEAFF
TRBD1 | TRBJ1-5 | TRBV4-3 | TGCGCCAGCAGCCCCCGGACAGGGGGCAAACAGCCCCAGCATTTT | CASSPRTGGKQPQHF
- | TRBJ1-2 | TRBV5-4 | TGTGCCAGCAGCTATCTACAGGGAGATTATGGCTACACCTTC | CASSYLQGDYGYTF
- | TRBJ2-7 | TRBV7-8 | TGTGCCAGCAGCTTAGCGGGAGGTTACGTCTACGAGCAGTACTTC | CASSLAGGYVYEQYF
TRBD1 | TRBJ1-1 | TRBV5-1 | TGCGCCAGCAGCTTGCGTCAGGGGGCCACTGAAGCTTTCTTT | CASSLRQGATEAFF
- | TRBJ2-7 | TRBV6-6 | TGTGCCAGCAGTTACCCCACAGGGAATACCTACGAGCAGTACTTC | CASSYPTGNTYEQYF
TRBD2 | TRBJ2-7 | TRBV10-2 | TGCGCCAGCAGGGTGGCTAGCGGGGGGTCCTACGAGCAGTACTTC | CASRVASGGSYEQYF
TRBD1 | TRBJ2-7 | TRBV10-1 | TGCGCCAGCAGTGACCCACCGGGACAGGGTCTATACGAGCAGTACTTC | CASSDPPGQGLYEQYF
- | TRBJ2-7 | TRBV6-6 | TGTGCCAGCAGGCGTGAGGGCAGCTCCTACGAGCAGTACTTC | CASRREGSSYEQYF
- | TRBJ1-1 | TRBV19 | TGTGCCAGTAGTAACAGGAACACTGAAGCTTTCTTT | CASSNRNTEAFF
TRBD2 | TRBJ2-3 | TRBV6-1 | TGTGCCAGCAGTGAAGGGATTAGCGGGAGGATGTCAGATACGCAGTATTTT | CASSEGISGRMSDTQYF
TRBD2 | TRBJ2-7 | TRBV7-9 | TGTGCCATCTCAGCGGGAACTACCTACGAGCAGTACTTC | CAISAGTTYEQYF
- | TRBJ2-2 | TRBV30 | TGTGCCTGGAGTGTACTTTCCGGGGGTGGTACCGGGGAGCTGTTTTTT | CAWSVLSGGGTGELFF
TRBD2 | TRBJ2-7 | TRBV6-6 | TGTGCCAGCAGCACGCTGCGGGAGAGAGATGACGAGCAGTACTTC | CASSTLRERDDEQYF
- | TRBJ2-3 | TRBV9 | TGTGCCAGCAGCCCAAACGGGGATACGCAGTATTTT | CASSPNGDTQYF
TRBD2 | TRBJ2-3 | TRBV10-3 | TGTGCCATCAGAGAGAACCTAGCGGGACGGCTCACAGATACGCAGTATTTT | CAIRENLAGRLTDTQYF
TRBD1 | TRBJ1-5 | TRBV5-6 | TGTGCCAGCAGCTCTTACAGGGGGCAGCCCCAGCATTTT | CASSSYRGQPQHF
TRBD2 | TRBJ2-7 | TRBV9 | TGTGCCAGCAGCGTAGTGGCTAGCGGGAGCAAAGAGCAGTACTTC | CASSVVASGSKEQYF
- | TRBJ1-1 | TRBV28 | TGTGCCAGCAGCTCAGGGGTCGCTGAAGCTTTCTTT | CASSSGVAEAFF
- | TRBJ1-6 | TRBV5-5 | TGTGCCAGCAGCCCCGGAGACAGGAGCTCCTATAATTCACCCCTCCACTTT | CASSPGDRSSYNSPLHF
TRBD2 | TRBJ2-1 | TRBV18 | TGTGCCAGCTCACCGGGACTAGCATCTGTTGAGCAGTTCTTC | CASSPGLASVEQFF
- | TRBJ2-7 | TRBV10-3 | TGTGCCATCAGTGACACTGGTCCCTACGAGCAGTACTTC | CAISDTGPYEQYF